Following are 11 T cell receptor beta chains from one sample sequenced in a study of cytomegalovirus exposure and HLA in healthy donors. 13 Jbeta primers and 60 Vbeta primers were used for the PCR. Clones were sequenced by immunoSEQ multiplex PCR, and TCRdb holds only the in-frame ones, with some missing. The sample contains 120,000 to 150,000 clones, more than 60% of which appear only once. Sequencing was performed on PBMCs. Receptors originate from a male donor in good health and CMV-seronegative.

This clone was seen a few times. The chain is built from TRBV28 and TRBJ1-6; TRBD1 agrees at 10 bases. With 4 bases clipped from V and 9 bases from J, the junction kept 3 bases outside the gene matches. Germline V lookup: CDR1 MDHEN, CDR2 SYDVKM. This CDR3 contains 14 residues. The CDR3, as DNA: TGTGCCAGCAGTTCGGGACAGGGGCGTTCACCCCTCCACTTT. It specifies CASSSGQGRSPLHF. Based on the CDR3 plus reference TRBV28 and TRBJ1-6, the full variable domain is DVKVTQSSRYLVKRTGEKVFLECVQDMDHENMFWYRQDPGLGLRLIYFSYDVKMKEKGDIPEGYSVSREKKERFSLILESASTNQTSMYLCASSSGQGRSPLHFGNGTRLTVT.

The gene calls are TRBV28 and TRBJ1-1; D possibly corresponds to TRBD1 (6 bases). The CDR3 loop spans 13 amino acids. Germline assignment: CDR1 MDHEN and CDR2 SYDVKM. The V end lost 11 bases, the J end lost 1 base, and 14 bases lay between the germline ends. DNA of the CDR3: TGTGCCCTGAGCGGGGGCGCGAACACTGAAGCTTTCTTT. Protein product: CALSGGANTEAFF.

This clone has just a few counts. The rearrangement links TRBV27 to TRBJ1-4; TRBD1 might be the D (5 bases). The CDR3 length is 15 residues. V gave up 6 bases and J gave up 0 bases, with 11 bases separating them. CDR1 and CDR2 (germline): MNHEY, SMNVEV (reference sequence). CDR3 in amino acids: CASSPTTATNEKLFF. In DNA, the CDR3 is TGTGCCAGCAGCCCGACGACAGCAACTAATGAAAAACTGTTTTTT. Drawing the rest from reference TRBV27 and TRBJ1-4, the complete variable domain is EAQVTQNPRYLITVTGKKLTVTCSQNMNHEYMSWYRQDPGLGLRQIYYSMNVEVTDKGDVPEGYKVSRKEKRNFPLILESPSPNQTSLYFCASSPTTATNEKLFFGSGTQLSVL.

The gene calls are TRBV6-5 and TRBJ1-1; D is unresolved. Germline CDR1 is MNHEY and CDR2 is SVGAGI. This CDR3 has 16 amino acids. The V end lost 2 bases, the J end lost 10 bases, and 23 bases lay between the germline ends. The CDR3 sequence: CASSYRSNLGPYPAFF. CDR3 in DNA: TGTGCCAGCAGTTACAGGAGTAACCTAGGTCCCTACCCAGCTTTCTTT.

The rearrangement uses TRBV5-5 and TRBJ1-4, with a possible D match to TRBD1 (6 bases). The V end was cut by 4 bases, the J end by 8 bases, with 18 bases between. Germline V gives CDR1 SGHKS, CDR2 YYEKEE (reference sequence). This CDR3 spans 15 amino acids. The CDR3 bases are TGTGCCAGCAGCCCCCGGGACATCGGCAGGGAAAAACTGTTTTTT. This codes for CASSPRDIGREKLFF.

The chain links TRBV6-1 to TRBJ1-4; no clear D gene. Germline V gene data show CDR1 as MNHNS and CDR2 as SASEGT. Trimming cost V 2 bases and J 10 bases, with 23 bases left between them. The length of the CDR3 is 17 residues. The CDR3 here is CASSEPPTRGMSVKLFF. The CDR3 coding sequence is TGTGCCAGCAGTGAACCGCCGACCCGCGGGATGTCTGTAAAACTGTTTTTT.

The chain links TRBV28 to TRBJ1-1; possible D gene TRBD1, 5 bases. This CDR3 spans 14 amino acids. Germline V gene data show CDR1 as MDHEN and CDR2 as SYDVKM. V gave up 4 bases and J gave up 3 bases, with 12 bases separating them. The CDR3 nucleotides are TGTGCCAGCAGTTCTGGGCAGGGTGACACTGAAGCTTTCTTT. Translating it yields CASSSGQGDTEAFF. The full variable domain, rest sourced from reference TRBV28 and TRBJ1-1, is DVKVTQSSRYLVKRTGEKVFLECVQDMDHENMFWYRQDPGLGLRLIYFSYDVKMKEKGDIPEGYSVSREKKERFSLILESASTNQTSMYLCASSSGQGDTEAFFGQGTRLTVV.

This clone was counted only a few times. This rearrangement joins TRBV18 to TRBJ2-7; 8 nucleotides match TRBD2. The CDR3 has 18 residues. Germline CDR1 KGHSH, CDR2 LQKENI. After removal of 0 bases from V and 3 bases from J, the junction contained 13 bases not matched to a gene. The CDR3: CASSPPVGAGGGFYEQYF. CDR3 in DNA: TGTGCCAGCTCACCACCGGTAGGCGCGGGGGGCGGTTTCTACGAGCAGTACTTC.

This rearrangement joins TRBV11-2 to TRBJ2-5; perhaps TRBD2 as D (5 bases). Deletions cut 1 base from V and 5 bases from J, with 14 bases between. The CDR3 length is 15 residues. Germline V gene sequence: CDR1 SGHAT, CDR2 FQNNGV. The CDR3 nucleotides are TGTGCCAGCAGCTTAGGGGTTCTAGCCCGGGAGACCCAGTACTTC. Translating it yields CASSLGVLARETQYF.

The rearrangement joins TRBV4-1 to TRBJ1-5; 7 bases agree with TRBD1. Looked up from germline, CDR1 is MGHRA and CDR2 is YSYEKL. V was clipped by 3 bases and J by 2 bases; unmatched bases: 4. The CDR3 has 15 residues. Written as DNA, the CDR3 is TGCGCCAGCAGCCAGGGTGGACAGGGCAATCAGCCCCAGCATTTT. This gives the protein CASSQGGQGNQPQHF.

This clone came up a few times. The chain couples TRBV6-1 to TRBJ1-2, with D unclear. Per germline, CDR1 MNHNS and CDR2 SASEGT. V lost 2 bases and J lost 8, with 27 bases in between. The CDR3 covers 18 residues. CDR3 amino acids: CASSEITGGSFLLWGYTF. For the CDR3, the DNA is TGTGCCAGCAGTGAAATCACGGGAGGGAGTTTTCTACTATGGGGCTACACCTTC.